The rows below give T cell receptor beta chains drawn from one sample of a study of blood T cell repertoires in COVID-19. Here immunoSEQ multiplex PCR was the method, and the copy in TCRdb shows in-frame clones only, minus some. The sample has about 230,000 clones, around 82% seen once. Specimen: peripheral blood. All receptors come from an elderly man with acute or convalescent COVID-19. Both conserved end residues are part of each CDR3. A D gene is named only where the DNA matches it firmly. Rows may omit the clone size; those that give it use once, few, many or a size class.

j_call,v_call,clone_size,d_call,cdr3_length,cdr3_nt,cdr3_aa
TRBJ2-7,TRBV28,NA,NA,16,TGTGCCAGCAGTTTATCCCGGGGGGACAGGATTTACGAGCAGTACTTC,CASSLSRGDRIYEQYF
TRBJ2-5,TRBV7-8,NA,TRBD2,14,TGTGCCAGCACCCTCAGGGAGGGGAGGGAGACCCAGTACTTC,CASTLREGRETQYF
TRBJ1-2,TRBV7-9,NA,NA,13,TGTGCCAGCAGCCTAGGACAGAACTATGGCTACACCTTC,CASSLGQNYGYTF
TRBJ2-5,TRBV7-2,NA,NA,14,TGTGCCAGCAGCTTAGTCAGGGCCCAAGAGACCCAGTACTTC,CASSLVRAQETQYF
TRBJ2-7,TRBV7-2,NA,TRBD2,15,TGTGCCAGCAGCTGGGGACTAGCGGGGAACTACGAGCAGTACTTC,CASSWGLAGNYEQYF
TRBJ1-1,TRBV11-3,NA,TRBD1,14,TGTGCCAGCAGCTTAGGACAGGGCGACACTGAAGCTTTCTTT,CASSLGQGDTEAFF
TRBJ2-5,TRBV5-1,NA,TRBD2,17,TGCGCCAGCAGCTTGGGTCCATTAGCGGGGAAATCGGAGACCCAGTACTTC,CASSLGPLAGKSETQYF
TRBJ1-1,TRBV28,NA,NA,15,TGTGCCAGCAGTTCGGGGGGGACAATTAACACTGAAGCTTTCTTT,CASSSGGTINTEAFF
TRBJ2-2,TRBV27,few,TRBD1,14,TGTGCCAGCAGCTGGGACAGTACAACCGGGGAGCTGTTTTTT,CASSWDSTTGELFF
TRBJ2-7,TRBV7-6,NA,TRBD1,16,TGTGCCAGCAGCTCAAACCCGGGACAGGAAATCCACGAGCAGTACTTC,CASSSNPGQEIHEQYF